A single sample is the source of the 24 T cell receptor beta chains below, sequenced in a study of CD8 T cells in ankylosing spondylitis. TCRdb recomputed calls from the 5' RACE reads with MiXCR, one row per CDR3 protein. The repertoire holds under 300,000 distinct CDR3 sequences, with about 10% as singletons. Input material: blood, either unsorted or a sorted T cell fraction (not recorded which). The receptors were sampled from a male donor with ankylosing spondylitis or in good health (not recorded which).

The table lists this clonotype with many counts. This chain connects TRBV9 to TRBJ2-1; 9 bases are shared with TRBD2. In germline, CDR1 is SGDLS, CDR2 YYNGEE. V trimming: 3 bases; J trimming: 4 bases; junction bases outside the gene matches: 5. The CDR3 extends over 15 amino acids. The CDR3 region is CASSARGGLYNEQFF. As DNA, the CDR3 is TGTGCCAGCAGCGCGCGGGGGGGCCTATACAATGAGCAGTTCTTC.

A few counts support this clonotype. This chain joins TRBV5-6 and TRBJ2-3; D ambiguous. The germline V gene has CDR1 SGHDT and CDR2 YYEEEE. Trimming left V 1 base short and J 2 bases short, with 17 bases between. This CDR3 comprises 17 residues. CDR3 residues: CASSLIQLGTLTDTQYF. The CDR3 nucleotides read TGTGCCAGCAGCTTGATACAATTGGGAACCCTCACAGATACGCAGTATTTT.

This clonotype has ten or more counts. This chain links TRBV27 with TRBJ2-3; no clear D gene. The CDR3 extends over 14 amino acids. Germline V gene data show CDR1 as MNHEY and CDR2 as SMNVEV (reference sequence). V lost 4 bases and J lost 5, with 13 bases in between. This CDR3 is CASSSGLMGDTQYF. The CDR3 DNA sequence: TGTGCCAGCAGTTCGGGTCTGATGGGAGATACGCAGTATTTT.

The sample holds many counts of this clonotype. This sequence joins TRBV12-3 or TRBV12-4 and TRBJ1-5; 8 nucleotides line up with TRBD1. The CDR3 loop spans 14 amino acids. Germline trimming cut 4 bases from V and 6 bases from J; bases unmatched to any gene: 5. For the CDR3, the DNA is TGTGCCAGCAGTTCTCAGGGGGCGGGTCAGCCCCAGCATTTT. Translation: CASSSQGAGQPQHF.

This clonotype was detected only a few times. The gene calls are TRBV11-1 and TRBJ2-3, with D perhaps TRBD1 (5 bases). The V and J ends lost 4 bases and 2 bases respectively, with 22 bases between them. Germline values: CDR1 SGHAT, CDR2 FQDESV (reference sequence). The CDR3 runs 18 residues. The DNA of the CDR3 is TGTGCCAGCAGCTCATACCACGGCGGCCCAGGGCTCACAGATACGCAGTATTTT. Translating gives CASSSYHGGPGLTDTQYF.

In its sample, this clonotype was seen a few times. This sequence joins TRBV3-1 and TRBJ1-2; no definite D call. The V and J ends lost 1 base and 5 bases respectively, with 11 bases between them. Germline CDR1 and CDR2: LGHDT and YNNKEL (reference sequence). This CDR3 contains 14 residues. The CDR3 region has the DNA TGTGCCAGCAGCCAAGGCGGAGGGCCATATGGCTACACCTTC. Translating it yields CASSQGGGPYGYTF.

This clonotype was seen repeatedly, ten times or more. This sequence joins TRBV12-3 or TRBV12-4 and TRBJ1-1, with D unresolved. Trimming removed 5 bases at V and 1 base at J, with 8 bases between. This CDR3 has 13 residues. CDR3 loop: CASSATGNTEAFF. The CDR3 region has the DNA TGTGCCAGCAGTGCGACGGGGAACACTGAAGCTTTCTTT.

This clonotype was seen ten or more times. J is TRBJ2-7 and V is TRBV5-5, with a weak D call TRBD2 (5 bases). Trimming pared 4 bases from V and 4 bases from J, leaving 12 bases between. There are 13 residues in the CDR3. The germline V gene encodes CDR1 SGHKS and CDR2 YYEKEE (reference sequence). The CDR3 region is CASSAEPGYEQYF. The CDR3 DNA is TGTGCCAGCAGCGCTGAACCGGGGTACGAGCAGTACTTC. The variable domain in full, completed from reference TRBV5-5 and TRBJ2-7, reads DAGVTQSPTHLIKTRGQQVTLRCSPISGHKSVSWYQQVLGQGPQFIFQYYEKEERGRGNFPDRFSARQFPNYSSELNVNALLLGDSALYLCASSAEPGYEQYFGPGTRLTVT.

At least ten counts were recorded for this clonotype. J is TRBJ2-7 and V is TRBV12-3 or TRBV12-4; weak D call: TRBD2 (6 bases). The CDR3 has 12 residues. Between the trimmed V and J ends, which lost 6 bases and 5 bases, there was a span of 11 bases. This CDR3 is CASRPPGDEQYF. CDR3 DNA: TGTGCCAGCAGACCCCCGGGGGACGAGCAGTACTTC.

This clonotype was seen a few times. The chain recombines TRBV20-1 with TRBJ2-3; 9 bases map to TRBD2. The CDR3 length is 15 residues. The germline CDR1 and CDR2 sequences are DFQATT and SNEGSKA (reference sequence). V lost 5 bases, J lost 3 bases, and 9 bases stayed unmatched. The CDR3 sequence is CSAPDPSGVTDTQYF. The CDR3 DNA sequence: TGCAGTGCTCCCGACCCTAGCGGGGTAACAGATACGCAGTATTTT.

This clonotype was detected many times. The chain employs TRBV11-2 and TRBJ2-3; the match to TRBD1 covers 10 bases. Germline CDR1 reads SGHAT; CDR2 reads FQNNGV. The CDR3 runs to 16 residues. V was pared by 5 bases and J by 5 bases, with 10 bases of the junction left unmatched. The CDR3: CASSPTGGRRRDTQYF. CDR3 DNA: TGTGCCAGCAGCCCGACAGGGGGCCGCCGCCGAGATACGCAGTATTTT.

This clonotype has just a few counts. The CDR3 DNA sequence: TGTGCCAGCAGCACCAGGACTAGCGGCCTGGGGGCTACGCAGTATTTT. Translation: CASSTRTSGLGATQYF. The chain links TRBV6-5 to TRBJ2-3, with 10 nucleotides matching TRBD2. CDR1 is MNHEY and CDR2 is SVGAGI in the germline V gene. V shed 6 bases and J 8 bases; nucleotides not matched to a gene: 14. CDR3 size: 16 residues.

Only a few counts were recorded for this clonotype. The chain joins TRBV29-1 to TRBJ1-4, with unresolved D. Germline assignment: CDR1 SQVTM and CDR2 ANQGSEA. The V gene lost 4 bases and the J gene lost 10 bases, with 13 bases spanning the gap. The CDR3 has 12 residues. The CDR3 loop reads CSVGTPAGKLFF. As DNA, the CDR3 is TGCAGCGTTGGGACGCCGGCTGGAAAACTGTTTTTT. Drawing the rest from reference TRBV29-1 and TRBJ1-4, the complete variable domain is SAVISQKPSRDICQRGTSLTIQCQVDSQVTMMFWYRQQPGQSLTLIATANQGSEATYESGFVIDKFPISRPNLTFSTLTVSNMSPEDSSIYLCSVGTPAGKLFFGSGTQLSVL.

This clonotype came up a few times. V usage is TRBV4-1 and J usage is TRBJ2-7, with 9 bases lining up with TRBD1. Germline V gene data show CDR1 as MGHRA and CDR2 as YSYEKL. The CDR3 runs 15 residues. V lost 4 bases and J lost 5; bases outside the gene matches: 9. This CDR3 is CASSRLHRGRNEQYF. In DNA, the CDR3 is TGCGCCAGCAGCCGACTTCACAGGGGGCGAAACGAGCAGTACTTC.

In this sample, this clonotype turned up many times. V is TRBV11-2 and J is TRBJ2-1; no firm D call. CDR3 length: 18 amino acids. Per the germline V gene, CDR1 is SGHAT and CDR2 is FQNNGV. Between the trimmed V and J ends, which lost 5 bases and 7 bases, there was a span of 27 bases. The CDR3 DNA is TGTGCCAGCAGCAAGCGTAGCAGGACCCCAGATGAGATTAATGAGCAGTTCTTC. Its translation is CASSKRSRTPDEINEQFF. The full variable domain, in which reference TRBV11-2 and TRBJ2-1 provide the parts outside the CDR3, is EAGVAQSPRYKIIEKRQSVAFWCNPISGHATLYWYQQILGQGPKLLIQFQNNGVVDDSQLPKDRFSAERLKGVDSTLKIQPAKLEDSAVYLCASSKRSRTPDEINEQFFGPGTRLTVL.

Points on this clonotype: This may arise from a read error, as a much more abundant clone is one base away. This chain joins TRBV3-1 and TRBJ2-1; possible D gene TRBD2, 5 bases. The CDR3 spans 13 residues. The germline gives CDR1 LGHDT, CDR2 YNNKEL (reference sequence). The CDR3 DNA follows: TGTGTCAGCAGCCAAGATATCGGGGATGAGCAGTTCTTC. Residues: CVSSQDIGDEQFF.

This clonotype was seen at least ten times. The rearrangement links TRBV7-2 to TRBJ2-2; 8 nucleotides line up with TRBD2. The CDR3 is 17 amino acids. The V segment lost 4 bases and the J segment 3 bases; nucleotides outside the gene matches: 10. CDR1 SGHTA and CDR2 FQGNSA come from the germline V gene. CDR3 region: CASSSPGLAIDTGELFF. In DNA form, the CDR3 reads TGTGCCAGCAGCTCCCCCGGACTAGCAATAGACACCGGGGAGCTGTTTTTT. Using reference TRBV7-2 and TRBJ2-2 for the parts outside the CDR3, the full variable domain is GAGVSQSPSNKVTEKGKDVELRCDPISGHTALYWYRQSLGQGLEFLIYFQGNSAPDKSGLPSDRFSAERTGGSVSTLTIQRTQQEDSAVYLCASSSPGLAIDTGELFFGEGSRLTVL.

The table lists this clonotype with a few counts. The rearrangement uses TRBV5-1 and TRBJ1-1; 8 bases are a match to TRBD1. Germline lookup yields CDR1 SGHRS and CDR2 YFSETQ. V was clipped by 0 bases and J by 0 bases; unmatched bases: 7. The CDR3 totals 17 residues. The CDR3 DNA reads as TGCGCCAGCAGCTTGGACAGGCGGACAGGGTTGAACACTGAAGCTTTCTTT. It encodes CASSLDRRTGLNTEAFF. Full variable domain (remainder filled in from reference TRBV5-1 and TRBJ1-1): KAGVTQTPRYLIKTRGQQVTLSCSPISGHRSVSWYQQTPGQGLQFLFEYFSETQRNKGNFPGRFSGRQFSNSRSEMNVSTLELGDSALYLCASSLDRRTGLNTEAFFGQGTRLTVV.

This chain connects TRBV7-8 to TRBJ2-2, with D perhaps matching TRBD1 (6 bases). Deletions cut 5 bases from V and 6 bases from J, with 13 bases between. The CDR3 is 14 amino acids. Germline V CDR1 and CDR2: SGHVS, FQNEAQ. The CDR3 spells CASSQGPSAGELFF. In nucleotides, the CDR3 is TGTGCCAGCAGCCAGGGGCCGAGCGCCGGGGAGCTGTTTTTT.

This clonotype came up many times. The chain recombines TRBV5-1 with TRBJ1-6; 9 bases line up with TRBD1. The germline V gene encodes CDR1 SGHRS and CDR2 YFSETQ. The CDR3 is 15 residues long. Trimming removed 2 bases from V and 9 bases from J; junction bases left unmatched: 6. CDR3 nucleotide sequence: TGCGCCAGCAGCTTCGGGGACAGGGTACGTTCACCCCTCCACTTT. Its protein product is CASSFGDRVRSPLHF.

In this sample, this clonotype turned up a few times. The genes are TRBV5-1 and TRBJ2-3, with a weak D call TRBD1 (5 bases). The CDR3 loop spans 14 amino acids. The V end was cut by 0 bases, the J end by 2 bases, with 7 bases between. The V gene's germline CDR1 is SGHRS and CDR2 YFSETQ. The CDR3 nucleotides are TGCGCCAGCAGCTTGGTGACAGCCACAGATACGCAGTATTTT. Amino acids: CASSLVTATDTQYF.

This clonotype appeared many times. The chain employs TRBV7-2 and TRBJ2-2; D unresolved. The CDR3 sequence is 13 residues long. V was trimmed by 5 bases and J by 4 bases, leaving 8 bases between them. Germline CDR1 reads SGHTA; CDR2 reads FQGNSA. This CDR3 reads CASSLHGTGELFF. The CDR3 coding sequence is TGTGCCAGCAGCCTCCATGGCACCGGGGAGCTGTTTTTT.

This clonotype was seen a few times. The rearrangement links TRBV12-3 or TRBV12-4 to TRBJ2-3, with TRBD2 as a possible D gene (5 bases). Trimming shortened V by 5 bases and J by 12 bases, and 15 bases separated the two germline ends. The CDR3 is made up of 12 amino acids. CDR3 bases: TGTGCCAGCAGTCCGGACTCCCAAGGACAGTATTTT. Translation gives CASSPDSQGQYF.

This clonotype was observed many times. V is TRBV5-6 and J is TRBJ1-1; no firm D call. CDR1 SGHDT and CDR2 YYEEEE come from the germline V gene. V was cut by 1 base and J by 5 bases, with 12 bases left in between. The CDR3 loop spans 14 amino acids. CDR3 coding DNA: TGTGCCAGCAGCTTGAAGGGAGCGAGGACTGAAGCTTTCTTT. Its translation: CASSLKGARTEAFF.